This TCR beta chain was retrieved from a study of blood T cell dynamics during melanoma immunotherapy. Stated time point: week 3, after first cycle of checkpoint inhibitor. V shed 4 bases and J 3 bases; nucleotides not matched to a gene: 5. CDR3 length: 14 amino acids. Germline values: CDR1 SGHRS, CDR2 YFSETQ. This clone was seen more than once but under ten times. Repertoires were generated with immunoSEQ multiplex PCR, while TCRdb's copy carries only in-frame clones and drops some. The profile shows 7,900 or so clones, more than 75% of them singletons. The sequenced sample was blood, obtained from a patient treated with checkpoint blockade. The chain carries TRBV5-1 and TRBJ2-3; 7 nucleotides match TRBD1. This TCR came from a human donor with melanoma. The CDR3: CASSMGQITDTQYF. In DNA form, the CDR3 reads TGCGCCAGCAGCATGGGACAGATTACAGATACGCAGTATTTT.